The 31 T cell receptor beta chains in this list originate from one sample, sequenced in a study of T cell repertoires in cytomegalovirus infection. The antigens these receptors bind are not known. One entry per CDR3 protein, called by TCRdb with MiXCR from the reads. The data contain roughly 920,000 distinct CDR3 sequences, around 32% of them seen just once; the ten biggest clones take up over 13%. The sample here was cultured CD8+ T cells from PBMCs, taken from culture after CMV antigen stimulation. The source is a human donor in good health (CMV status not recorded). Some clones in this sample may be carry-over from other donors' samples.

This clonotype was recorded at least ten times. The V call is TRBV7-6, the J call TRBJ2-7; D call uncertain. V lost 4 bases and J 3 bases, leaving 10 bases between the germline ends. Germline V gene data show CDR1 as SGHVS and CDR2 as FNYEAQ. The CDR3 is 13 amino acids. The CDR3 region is CASSWNRYYEQYV. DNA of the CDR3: TGTGCCAGCAGCTGGAATAGGTACTACGAGCAGTACGTC.

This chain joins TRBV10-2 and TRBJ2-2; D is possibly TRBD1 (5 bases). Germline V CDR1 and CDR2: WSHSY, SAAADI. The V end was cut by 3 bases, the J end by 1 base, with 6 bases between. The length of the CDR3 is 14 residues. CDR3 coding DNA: TGCGCCAGCAGTGAAGGGGAGAACACCGGGGAGCTGTTTTTT. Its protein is CASSEGENTGELFF.

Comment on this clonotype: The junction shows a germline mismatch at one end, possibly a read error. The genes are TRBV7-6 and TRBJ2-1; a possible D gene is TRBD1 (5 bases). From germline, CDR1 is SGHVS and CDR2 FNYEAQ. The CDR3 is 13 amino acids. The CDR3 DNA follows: TGTGCCAACAGCAACCGACAGTACAATGAGCAGTTCTTC. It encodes CANSNRQYNEQFF.

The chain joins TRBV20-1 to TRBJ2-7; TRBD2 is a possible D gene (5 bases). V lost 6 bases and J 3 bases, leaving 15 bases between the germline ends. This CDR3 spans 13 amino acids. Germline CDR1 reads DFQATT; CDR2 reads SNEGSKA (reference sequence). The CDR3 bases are TGCAGTGCGGAAGACAAGGGAGACTACGAGCAGTACGTC. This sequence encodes CSAEDKGDYEQYV.

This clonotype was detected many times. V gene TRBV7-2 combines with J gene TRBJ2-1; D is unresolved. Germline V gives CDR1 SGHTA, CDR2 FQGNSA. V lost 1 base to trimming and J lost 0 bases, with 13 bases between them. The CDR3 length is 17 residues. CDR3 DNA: TGTGCCAGCAGCTTAGGGCTCGGACGGAGCTCCTACAATGAGCAGTTCTTC. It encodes CASSLGLGRSSYNEQFF.

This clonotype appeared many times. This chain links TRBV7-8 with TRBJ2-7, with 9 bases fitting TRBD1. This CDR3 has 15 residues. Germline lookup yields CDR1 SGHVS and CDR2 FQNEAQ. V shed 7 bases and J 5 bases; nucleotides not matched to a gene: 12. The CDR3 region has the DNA TGTGCCAGCAAATCGGCGGGACAGGGACTTCACGAGCAGTACTTC. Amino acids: CASKSAGQGLHEQYF. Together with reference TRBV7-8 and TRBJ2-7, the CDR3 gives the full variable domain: GAGVSQSPRYKVAKRGQDVALRCDPISGHVSLFWYQQALGQGPEFLTYFQNEAQLDKSGLPSDRFFAERPEGSVSTLKIQRTQQEDSAVYLCASKSAGQGLHEQYFGPGTRLTVT.

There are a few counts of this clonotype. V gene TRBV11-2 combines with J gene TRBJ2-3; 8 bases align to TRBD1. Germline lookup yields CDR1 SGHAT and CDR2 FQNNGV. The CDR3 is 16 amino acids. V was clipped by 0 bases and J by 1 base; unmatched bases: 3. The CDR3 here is CASSLDLQGGTDTQYF. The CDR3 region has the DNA TGTGCCAGCAGCTTAGATTTACAGGGGGGCACAGATACGCAGTATTTT.

In DNA form, the CDR3 reads TGTGCCAGCAGCTACGACCCGGCCTACGAGCAGTACTTC. Translated, it gives CASSYDPAYEQYF. The chain uses TRBV5-6 and TRBJ2-7; no clear D gene. Germline V gene lookup returns CDR1 SGHDT and CDR2 YYEEEE. CDR3 length: 13 residues. V was shortened by 3 bases and J by 2 bases, with 9 bases between the two germline ends.

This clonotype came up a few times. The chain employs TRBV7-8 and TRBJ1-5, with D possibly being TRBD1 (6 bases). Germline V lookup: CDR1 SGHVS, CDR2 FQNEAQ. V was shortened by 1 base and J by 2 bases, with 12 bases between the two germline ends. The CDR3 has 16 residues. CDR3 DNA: TGTGCCAGCAGCTTAGGGAGGGGGGCGCGCAATCAGCCCCAGCATTTT. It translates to CASSLGRGARNQPQHF. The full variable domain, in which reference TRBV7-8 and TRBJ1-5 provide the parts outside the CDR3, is GAGVSQSPRYKVAKRGQDVALRCDPISGHVSLFWYQQALGQGPEFLTYFQNEAQLDKSGLPSDRFFAERPEGSVSTLKIQRTQQEDSAVYLCASSLGRGARNQPQHFGDGTRLSIL.

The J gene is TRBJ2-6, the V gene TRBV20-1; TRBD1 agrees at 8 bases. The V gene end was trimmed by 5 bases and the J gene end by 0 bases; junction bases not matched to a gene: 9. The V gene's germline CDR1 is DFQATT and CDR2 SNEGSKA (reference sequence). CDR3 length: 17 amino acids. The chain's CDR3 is CSAETGDELSGANVLTF. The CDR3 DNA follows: TGCAGTGCTGAGACAGGGGATGAGCTCTCTGGGGCCAACGTCCTGACTTTC.

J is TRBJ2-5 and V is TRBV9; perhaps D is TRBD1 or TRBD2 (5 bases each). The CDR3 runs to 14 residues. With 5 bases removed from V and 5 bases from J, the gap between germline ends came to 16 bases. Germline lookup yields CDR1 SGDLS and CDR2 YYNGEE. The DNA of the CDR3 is TGTGCCAGCAGTTACGGGGACCGCTGGGAGACCCAGTACTTC. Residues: CASSYGDRWETQYF.

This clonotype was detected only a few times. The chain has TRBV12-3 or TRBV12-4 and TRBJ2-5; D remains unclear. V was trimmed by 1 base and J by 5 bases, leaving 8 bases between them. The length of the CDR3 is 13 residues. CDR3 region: CASSLGGWETQYF. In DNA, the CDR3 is TGTGCCAGCAGTTTAGGGGGTTGGGAGACCCAGTACTTC.

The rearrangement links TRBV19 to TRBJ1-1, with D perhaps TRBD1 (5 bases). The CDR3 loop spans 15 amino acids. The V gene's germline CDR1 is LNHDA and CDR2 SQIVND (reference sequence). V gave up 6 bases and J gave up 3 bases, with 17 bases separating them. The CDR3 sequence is CASRTRRGWDTEAFF. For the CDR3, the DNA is TGTGCCAGTAGGACCCGGAGGGGCTGGGACACTGAAGCTTTCTTT.

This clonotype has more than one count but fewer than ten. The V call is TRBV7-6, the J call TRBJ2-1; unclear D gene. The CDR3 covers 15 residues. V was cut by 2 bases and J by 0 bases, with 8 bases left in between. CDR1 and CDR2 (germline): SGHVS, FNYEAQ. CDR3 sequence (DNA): TGTGCCAGCAGCTTACAGCTAAGCTCCTACAATGAGCAGTTCTTC. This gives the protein CASSLQLSSYNEQFF.

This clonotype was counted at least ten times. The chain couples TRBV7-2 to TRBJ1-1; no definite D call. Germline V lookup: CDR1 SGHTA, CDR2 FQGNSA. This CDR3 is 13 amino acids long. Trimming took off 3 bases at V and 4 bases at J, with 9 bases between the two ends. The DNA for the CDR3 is TGTGCCAGCAGCTTCCTCCTTTCCACTGAAGCTTTCTTT. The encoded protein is CASSFLLSTEAFF.

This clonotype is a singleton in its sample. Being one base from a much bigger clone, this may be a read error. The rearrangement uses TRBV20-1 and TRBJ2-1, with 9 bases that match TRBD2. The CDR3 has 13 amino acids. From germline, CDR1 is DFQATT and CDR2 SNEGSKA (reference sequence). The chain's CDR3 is CSATSGAYYEQFF. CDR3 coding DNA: TGCAGTGCTACTAGCGGGGCCTACTATGAGCAGTTCTTC.

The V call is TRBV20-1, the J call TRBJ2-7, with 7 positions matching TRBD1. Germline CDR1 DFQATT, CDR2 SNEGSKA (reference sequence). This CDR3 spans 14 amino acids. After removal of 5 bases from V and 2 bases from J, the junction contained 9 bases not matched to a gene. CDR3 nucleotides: TGCAGTGCTGACGACAGGGTGGGTACCTACGAGCAGTACGTC. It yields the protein CSADDRVGTYEQYV.

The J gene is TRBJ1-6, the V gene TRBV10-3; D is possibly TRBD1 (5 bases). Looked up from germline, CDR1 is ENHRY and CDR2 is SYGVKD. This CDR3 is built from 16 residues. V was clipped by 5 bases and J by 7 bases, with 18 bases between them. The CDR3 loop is CAISQLGGRENSPLHF. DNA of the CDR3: TGTGCCATCAGTCAGTTGGGGGGTCGGGAGAATTCACCCCTCCACTTT.

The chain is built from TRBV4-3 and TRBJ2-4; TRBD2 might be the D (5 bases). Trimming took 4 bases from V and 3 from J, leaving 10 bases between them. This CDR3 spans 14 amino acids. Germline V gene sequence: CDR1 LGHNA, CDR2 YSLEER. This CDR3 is CASSLGLSKNIQYF. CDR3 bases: TGCGCCAGCAGCCTAGGACTGAGCAAAAACATTCAGTACTTC.

CDR3 in amino acids: CASSREGGNYGYTF. The CDR3 DNA sequence: TGTGCCAGCAGCAGGGAAGGGGGGAACTATGGCTACACCTTC. The rearrangement joins TRBV4-2 to TRBJ1-2; weak D call: TRBD1 (6 bases). The CDR3 spans 14 residues. V was shortened by 5 bases and J by 2 bases, with 12 bases between the two germline ends. Germline CDR1 LGHNA, CDR2 YNFKEQ.

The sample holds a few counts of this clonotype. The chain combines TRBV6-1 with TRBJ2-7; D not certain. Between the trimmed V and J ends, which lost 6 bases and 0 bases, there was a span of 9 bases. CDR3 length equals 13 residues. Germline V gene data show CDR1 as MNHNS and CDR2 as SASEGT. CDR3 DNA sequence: TGTGCCAGCAGGTTTGCTGACTCCTACGAGCAGTACGTC. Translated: CASRFADSYEQYV.

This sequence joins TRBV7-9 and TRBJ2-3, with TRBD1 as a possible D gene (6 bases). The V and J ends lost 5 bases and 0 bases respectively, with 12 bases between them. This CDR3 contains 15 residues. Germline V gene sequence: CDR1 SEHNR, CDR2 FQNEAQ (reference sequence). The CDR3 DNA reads TGTGCCAGCAGCATAGGACAGCCTAGCACAGATACGCAGTATTTT. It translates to CASSIGQPSTDTQYF.

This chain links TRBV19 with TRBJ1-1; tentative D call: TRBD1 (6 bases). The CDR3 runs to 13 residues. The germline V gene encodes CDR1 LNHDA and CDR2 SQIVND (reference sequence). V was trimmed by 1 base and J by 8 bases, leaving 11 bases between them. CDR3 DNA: TGTGCCAGTAGTATAGGCGGACAGCGAGAAGCTTTCTTT. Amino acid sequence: CASSIGGQREAFF.

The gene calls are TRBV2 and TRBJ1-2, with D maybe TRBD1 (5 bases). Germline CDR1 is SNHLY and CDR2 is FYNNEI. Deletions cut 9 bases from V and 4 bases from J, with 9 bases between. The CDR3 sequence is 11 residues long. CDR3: CARDTGYGYTF. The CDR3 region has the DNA TGTGCCAGGGACACCGGCTATGGCTACACCTTC.

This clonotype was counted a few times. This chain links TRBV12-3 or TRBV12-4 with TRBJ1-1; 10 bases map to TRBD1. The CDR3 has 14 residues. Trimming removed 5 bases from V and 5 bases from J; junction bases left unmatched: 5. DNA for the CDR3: TGTGCCAGCAGTCCGGGACAGGGGACGACTGAAGCTTTCTTT. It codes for CASSPGQGTTEAFF.

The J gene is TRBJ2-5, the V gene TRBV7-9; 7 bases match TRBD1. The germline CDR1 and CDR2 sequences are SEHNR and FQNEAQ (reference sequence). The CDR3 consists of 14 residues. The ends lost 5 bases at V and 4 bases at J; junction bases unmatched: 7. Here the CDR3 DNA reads TGTGCCAGCAGCGGCCACAGGGGAGTAGAGACCCAGTACTTC. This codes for CASSGHRGVETQYF.

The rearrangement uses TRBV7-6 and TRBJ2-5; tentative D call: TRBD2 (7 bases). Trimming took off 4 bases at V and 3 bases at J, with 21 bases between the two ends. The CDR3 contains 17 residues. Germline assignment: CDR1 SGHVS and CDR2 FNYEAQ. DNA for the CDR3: TGTGCCAGCAGCTCCCCAGAGGAGGGGGGGCTGGAAGAGACCCAGTACTTC. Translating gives CASSSPEEGGLEETQYF.

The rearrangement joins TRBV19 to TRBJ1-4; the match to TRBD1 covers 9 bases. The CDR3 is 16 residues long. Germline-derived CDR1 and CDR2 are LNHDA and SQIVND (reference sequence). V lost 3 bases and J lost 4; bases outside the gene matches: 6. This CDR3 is CASSIFPGQGNEKLFF. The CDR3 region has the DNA TGTGCCAGTAGTATTTTCCCGGGACAGGGTAATGAAAAACTGTTTTTT.

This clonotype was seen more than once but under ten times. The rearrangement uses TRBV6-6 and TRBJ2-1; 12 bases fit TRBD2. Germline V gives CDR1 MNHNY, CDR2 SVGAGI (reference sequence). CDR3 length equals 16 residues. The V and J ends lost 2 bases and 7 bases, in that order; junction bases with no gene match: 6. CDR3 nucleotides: TGTGCCAGCAGTTACATCCTAGCGGGGGGGAGGAATGAGCAGTTCTTC. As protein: CASSYILAGGRNEQFF.

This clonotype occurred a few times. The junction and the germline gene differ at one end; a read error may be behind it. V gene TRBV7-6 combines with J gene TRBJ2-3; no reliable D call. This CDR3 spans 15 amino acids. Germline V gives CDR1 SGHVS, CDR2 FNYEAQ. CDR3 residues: CASSLGMNTRDTQYF. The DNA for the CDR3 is TGTGCTAGCAGCTTAGGGATGAACACCAGGGATACGCAGTATTTT.

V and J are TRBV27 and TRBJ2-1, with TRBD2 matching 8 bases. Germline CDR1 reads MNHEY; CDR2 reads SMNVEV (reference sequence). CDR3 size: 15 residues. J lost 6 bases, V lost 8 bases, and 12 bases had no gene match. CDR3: CASRRGAGGLNEQFF. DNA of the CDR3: TGTGCCAGCCGACGGGGCGCGGGGGGACTCAATGAGCAGTTCTTC.